The sequence of this T cell receptor beta chain was determined in a study of blood T cell repertoires in COVID-19. About the study: Researchers got acute and convalescent COVID-19 samples from the United States, Italy and Spain. PBMCs, B-cell-depleted T cells, or T cells were the source of the cDNA or gDNA that made up the material.

Germline-derived CDR1 and CDR2 are SQVTM and ANQGSEA. CDR3 size: 13 residues. V lost 4 bases and J 2 bases, leaving 8 bases between the germline ends. Authors' analysis steps: Amplification with reference gene primers provided the estimates of nucleated cell counts. The assay was immunoSEQ multiplex PCR, and TCRdb's table has in-frame clones only and misses some. V and J calls and clone size are copied from that table; D and trimming were computed from the DNA. The table has about 250,000 clones, roughly 81% seen once. The material sequenced was peripheral blood. This TCR derives from a man in his fifties or sixties with acute or convalescent COVID-19. V usage is TRBV29-1 and J usage is TRBJ1-4, with D possibly matching TRBD1 (5 bases). CDR3 nucleotides: TGCAGCGTTGCCAGGGCCACTAATGAAAAACTGTTTTTT. This encodes CSVARATNEKLFF.